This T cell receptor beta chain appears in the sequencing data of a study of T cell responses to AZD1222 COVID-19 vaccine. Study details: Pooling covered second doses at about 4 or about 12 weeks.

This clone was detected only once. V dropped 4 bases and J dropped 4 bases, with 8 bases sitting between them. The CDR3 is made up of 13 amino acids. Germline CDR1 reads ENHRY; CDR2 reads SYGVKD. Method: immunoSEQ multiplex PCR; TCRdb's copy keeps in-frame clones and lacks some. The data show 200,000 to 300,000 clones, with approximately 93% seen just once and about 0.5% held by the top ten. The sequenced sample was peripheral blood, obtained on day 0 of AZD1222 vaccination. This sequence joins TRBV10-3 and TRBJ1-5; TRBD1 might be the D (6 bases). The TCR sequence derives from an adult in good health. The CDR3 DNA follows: TGTGCCATCAGTGGGGACATAAATCAGCCCCAGCATTTT. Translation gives CAISGDINQPQHF.